This record looks at one T cell receptor beta chain sequence and its context. Its antigen is currently unknown. Per germline, CDR1 MNHNS and CDR2 SASEGT. Trimming removed 0 bases at V and 0 bases at J, with 6 bases between. The CDR3 spans 15 residues. This sample was taken from a study of T cells in localized non-small cell lung cancer. Whole-study findings and limits: Among the top 100 tumor clones, a median about 59 appeared in adjacent lung.

TCRdb keeps only in-frame clones here, not all; method: immunoSEQ multiplex PCR. Among tens of thousands of clones listed, 85% to 90% were seen once. The sequences come from PBMCs, collected before any cancer treatment. The origin of this receptor is a female donor with stage II lung adenocarcinoma. V is TRBV6-1 and J is TRBJ2-1; perhaps TRBD2 as D (6 bases). The CDR3 nucleotides read TGTGCCAGCAGTGAAGCGGGGGGCTCCTACAATGAGCAGTTCTTC. Amino acid sequence: CASSEAGGSYNEQFF.